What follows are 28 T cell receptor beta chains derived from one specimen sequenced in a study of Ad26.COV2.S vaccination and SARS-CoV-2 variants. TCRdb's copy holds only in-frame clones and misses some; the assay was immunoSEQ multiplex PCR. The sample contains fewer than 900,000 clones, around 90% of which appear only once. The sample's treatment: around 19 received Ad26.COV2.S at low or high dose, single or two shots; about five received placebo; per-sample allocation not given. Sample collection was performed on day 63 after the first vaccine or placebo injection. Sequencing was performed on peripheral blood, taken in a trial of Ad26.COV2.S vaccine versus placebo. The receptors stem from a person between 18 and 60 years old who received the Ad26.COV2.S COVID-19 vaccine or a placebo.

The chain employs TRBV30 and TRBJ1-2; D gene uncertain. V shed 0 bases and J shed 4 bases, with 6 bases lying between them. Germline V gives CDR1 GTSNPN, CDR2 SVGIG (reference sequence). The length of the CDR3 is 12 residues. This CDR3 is CAWSVDSYGYTF. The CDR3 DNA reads TGTGCCTGGAGTGTAGATTCCTATGGCTACACCTTC.

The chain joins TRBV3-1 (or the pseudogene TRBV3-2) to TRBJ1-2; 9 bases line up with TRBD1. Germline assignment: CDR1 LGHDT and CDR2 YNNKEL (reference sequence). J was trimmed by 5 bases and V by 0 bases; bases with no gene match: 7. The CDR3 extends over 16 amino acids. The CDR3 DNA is TGTGCCAGCAGCCAAGATTCGGGACAGGGCATATATGGCTACACCTTC. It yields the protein CASSQDSGQGIYGYTF.

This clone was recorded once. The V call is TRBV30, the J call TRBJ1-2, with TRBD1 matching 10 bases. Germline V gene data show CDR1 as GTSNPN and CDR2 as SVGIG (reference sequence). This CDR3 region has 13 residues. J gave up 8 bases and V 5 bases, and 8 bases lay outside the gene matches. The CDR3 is CAWGQGGFGGYTF. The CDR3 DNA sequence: TGTGCCTGGGGACAGGGGGGATTTGGCGGCTACACCTTC.

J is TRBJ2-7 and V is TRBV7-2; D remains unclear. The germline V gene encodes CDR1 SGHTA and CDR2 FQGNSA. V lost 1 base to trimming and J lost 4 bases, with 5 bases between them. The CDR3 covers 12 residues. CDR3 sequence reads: CASSLGEYEQYF. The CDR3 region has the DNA TGTGCCAGCAGCTTAGGGGAATACGAGCAGTACTTC.

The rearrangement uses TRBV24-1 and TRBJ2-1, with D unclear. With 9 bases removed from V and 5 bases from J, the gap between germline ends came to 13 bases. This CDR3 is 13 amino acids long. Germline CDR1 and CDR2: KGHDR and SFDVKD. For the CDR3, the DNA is TGTGCCACCGGAGACCCTGATGACAATGAGCAGTTCTTC. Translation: CATGDPDDNEQFF.

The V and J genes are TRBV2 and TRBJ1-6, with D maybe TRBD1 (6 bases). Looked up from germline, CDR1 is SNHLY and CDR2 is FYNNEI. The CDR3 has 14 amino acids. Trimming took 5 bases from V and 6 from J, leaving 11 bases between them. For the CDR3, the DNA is TGTGCCAGCAGTTTGACAGGATCTAATTCACCCCTCCACTTT. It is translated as CASSLTGSNSPLHF.

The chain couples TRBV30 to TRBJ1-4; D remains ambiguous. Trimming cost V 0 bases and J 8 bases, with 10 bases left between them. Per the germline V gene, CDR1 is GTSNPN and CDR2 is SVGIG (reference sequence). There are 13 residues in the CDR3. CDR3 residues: CAWSVYTGEKLFF. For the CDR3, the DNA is TGTGCCTGGAGTGTATACACGGGAGAAAAACTGTTTTTT.

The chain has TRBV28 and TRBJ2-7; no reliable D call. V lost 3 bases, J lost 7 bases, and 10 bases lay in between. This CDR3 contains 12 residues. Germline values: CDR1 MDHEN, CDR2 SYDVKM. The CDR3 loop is CASSFQVWEQYF. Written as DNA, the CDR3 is TGTGCCAGCAGTTTCCAGGTCTGGGAGCAGTACTTC.

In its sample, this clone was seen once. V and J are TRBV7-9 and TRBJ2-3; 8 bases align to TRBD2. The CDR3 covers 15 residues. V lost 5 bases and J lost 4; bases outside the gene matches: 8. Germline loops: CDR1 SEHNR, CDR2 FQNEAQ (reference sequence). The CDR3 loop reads CASSRLAGMSDTQYF. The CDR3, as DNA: TGTGCCAGCAGCCGGTTAGCGGGGATGTCAGATACGCAGTATTTT.

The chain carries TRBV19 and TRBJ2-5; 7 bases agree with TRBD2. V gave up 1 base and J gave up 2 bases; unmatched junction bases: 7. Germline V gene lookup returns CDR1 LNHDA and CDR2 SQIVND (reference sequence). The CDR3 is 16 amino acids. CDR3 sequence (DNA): TGTGCCAGTAGTATAGGCGGGGGTTCGCGACAAGAGACCCAGTACTTC. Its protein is CASSIGGGSRQETQYF.

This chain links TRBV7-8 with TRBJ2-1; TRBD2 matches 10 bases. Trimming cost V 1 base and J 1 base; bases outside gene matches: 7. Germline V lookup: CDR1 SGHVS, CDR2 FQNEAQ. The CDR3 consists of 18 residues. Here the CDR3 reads CASSLVRGTSVSYNEQFF. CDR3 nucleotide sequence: TGTGCCAGCAGCTTAGTCCGCGGGACTAGCGTGTCCTACAATGAGCAGTTCTTC. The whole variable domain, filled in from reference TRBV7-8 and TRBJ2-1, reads GAGVSQSPRYKVAKRGQDVALRCDPISGHVSLFWYQQALGQGPEFLTYFQNEAQLDKSGLPSDRFFAERPEGSVSTLKIQRTQQEDSAVYLCASSLVRGTSVSYNEQFFGPGTRLTVL.

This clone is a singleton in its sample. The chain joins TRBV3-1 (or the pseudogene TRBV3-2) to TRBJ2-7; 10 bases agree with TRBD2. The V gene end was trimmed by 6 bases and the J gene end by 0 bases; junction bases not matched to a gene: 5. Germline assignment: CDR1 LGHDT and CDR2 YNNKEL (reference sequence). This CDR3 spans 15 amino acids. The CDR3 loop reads CASSFTSGVSYEQYF. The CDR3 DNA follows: TGTGCCAGCAGTTTCACTAGCGGGGTCTCCTACGAGCAGTACTTC.

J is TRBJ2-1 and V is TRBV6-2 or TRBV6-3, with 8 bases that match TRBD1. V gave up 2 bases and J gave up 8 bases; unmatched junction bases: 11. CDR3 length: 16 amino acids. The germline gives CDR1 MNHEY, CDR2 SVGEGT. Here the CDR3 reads CASSYPTGVGADEQFF. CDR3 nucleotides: TGTGCCAGCAGTTACCCGACAGGGGTGGGCGCCGATGAGCAGTTCTTC.

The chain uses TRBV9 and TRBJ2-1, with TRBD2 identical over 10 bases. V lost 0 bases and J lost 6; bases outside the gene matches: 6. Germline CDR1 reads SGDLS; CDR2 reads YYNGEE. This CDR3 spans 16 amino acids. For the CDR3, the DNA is TGTGCCAGCAGCGTAGAACTAGCGGGGTTCGTCAATGAGCAGTTCTTC. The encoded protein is CASSVELAGFVNEQFF.

As DNA, the CDR3 is TGTGCCAGCAGCTTAGGACTAGCGGAGGGCCTCGGCGAGCAGTACTTC. This gives the protein CASSLGLAEGLGEQYF. The V gene is TRBV7-2, the J gene TRBJ2-7; 9 positions match TRBD2. The CDR3 runs 16 residues. Germline V gene lookup returns CDR1 SGHTA and CDR2 FQGNSA. V gave up 1 base and J gave up 6 bases; unmatched junction bases: 10.

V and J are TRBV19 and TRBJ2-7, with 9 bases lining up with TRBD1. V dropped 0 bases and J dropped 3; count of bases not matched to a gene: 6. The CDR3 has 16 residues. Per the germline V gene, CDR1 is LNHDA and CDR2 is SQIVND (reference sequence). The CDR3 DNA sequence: TGTGCCAGTAGTATAGATACAGGACAGGGGATCTACGAGCAGTACTTC. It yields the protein CASSIDTGQGIYEQYF.

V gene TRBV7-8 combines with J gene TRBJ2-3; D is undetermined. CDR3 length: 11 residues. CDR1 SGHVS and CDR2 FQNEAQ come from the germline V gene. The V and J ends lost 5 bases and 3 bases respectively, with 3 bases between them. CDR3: CASSITDTQYF. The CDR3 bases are TGTGCCAGCAGCATTACAGATACGCAGTATTTT.

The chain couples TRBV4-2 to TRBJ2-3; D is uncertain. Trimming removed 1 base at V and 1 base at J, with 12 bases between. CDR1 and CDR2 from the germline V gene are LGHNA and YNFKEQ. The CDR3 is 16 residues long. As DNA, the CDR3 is TGTGCCAGCAGCCAAGTAGGAGTCTCGGGCACAGATACGCAGTATTTT. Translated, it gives CASSQVGVSGTDTQYF.

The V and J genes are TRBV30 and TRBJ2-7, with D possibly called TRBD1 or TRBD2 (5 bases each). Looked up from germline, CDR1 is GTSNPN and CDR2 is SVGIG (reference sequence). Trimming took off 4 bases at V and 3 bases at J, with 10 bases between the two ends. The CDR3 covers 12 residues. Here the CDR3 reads CAWTRGLYEQYF. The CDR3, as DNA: TGTGCCTGGACCCGGGGCCTCTACGAGCAGTACTTC. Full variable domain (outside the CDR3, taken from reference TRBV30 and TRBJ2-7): SQTIHQWPATLVQPVGSPLSLECTVEGTSNPNLYWYRQAAGRGLQLLFYSVGIGQISSEVPQNLSASRPQDRQFILSSKKLLLSDSGFYLCAWTRGLYEQYFGPGTRLTVT.

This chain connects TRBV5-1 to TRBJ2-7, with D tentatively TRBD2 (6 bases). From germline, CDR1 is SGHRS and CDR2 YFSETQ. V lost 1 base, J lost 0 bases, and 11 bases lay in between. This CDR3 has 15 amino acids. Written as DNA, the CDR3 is TGCGCCAGCAGCTTGTGGCGGGGCTACTCCTACGAGCAGTACTTC. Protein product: CASSLWRGYSYEQYF.

DNA for the CDR3: TGTGCCAGCAGCCCCTTTGAAGGGCCCTATGGCTACACCTTC. This gives the protein CASSPFEGPYGYTF. The chain employs TRBV9 and TRBJ1-2, with unresolved D. The germline V gene has CDR1 SGDLS and CDR2 YYNGEE. CDR3 length equals 14 residues. Trimming left V 4 bases short and J 4 bases short, with 14 bases between. Filled out from reference TRBV9 and TRBJ1-2, the complete variable domain reads DSGVTQTPKHLITATGQRVTLRCSPRSGDLSVYWYQQSLDQGLQFLIQYYNGEERAKGNILERFSAQQFPDLHSELNLSSLELGDSALYFCASSPFEGPYGYTFGSGTRLTVV.

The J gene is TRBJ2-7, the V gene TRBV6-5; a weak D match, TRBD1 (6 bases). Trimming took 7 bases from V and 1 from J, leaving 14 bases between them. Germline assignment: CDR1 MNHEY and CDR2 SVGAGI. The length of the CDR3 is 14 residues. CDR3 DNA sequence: TGTGCCAGCACTAAGGGGGACAAGTCCTACGAGCAGTACTTC. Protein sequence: CASTKGDKSYEQYF.

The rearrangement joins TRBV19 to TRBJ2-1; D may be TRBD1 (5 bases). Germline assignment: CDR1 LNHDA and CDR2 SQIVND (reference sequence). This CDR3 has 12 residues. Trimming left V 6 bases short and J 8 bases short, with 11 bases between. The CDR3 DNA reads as TGTGCCAGTAGGACCCAGGGTTATGAGCAGTTCTTC. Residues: CASRTQGYEQFF.

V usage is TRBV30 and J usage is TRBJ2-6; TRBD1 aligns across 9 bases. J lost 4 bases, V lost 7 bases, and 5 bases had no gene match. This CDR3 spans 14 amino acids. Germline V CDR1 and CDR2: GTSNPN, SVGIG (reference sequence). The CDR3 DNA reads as TGTGCCTTTACAGGGGGCTCAGGGGCCAACGTCCTGACTTTC. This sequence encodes CAFTGGSGANVLTF. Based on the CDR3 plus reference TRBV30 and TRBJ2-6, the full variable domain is SQTIHQWPATLVQPVGSPLSLECTVEGTSNPNLYWYRQAAGRGLQLLFYSVGIGQISSEVPQNLSASRPQDRQFILSSKKLLLSDSGFYLCAFTGGSGANVLTFGAGSRLTVL.

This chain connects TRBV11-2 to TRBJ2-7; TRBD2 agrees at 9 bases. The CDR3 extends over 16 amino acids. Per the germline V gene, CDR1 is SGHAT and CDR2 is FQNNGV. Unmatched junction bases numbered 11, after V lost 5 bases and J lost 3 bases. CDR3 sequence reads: CASSPISGRKVYEQYF. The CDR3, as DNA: TGTGCCAGCAGCCCCATTAGCGGGAGAAAGGTCTACGAGCAGTACTTC.

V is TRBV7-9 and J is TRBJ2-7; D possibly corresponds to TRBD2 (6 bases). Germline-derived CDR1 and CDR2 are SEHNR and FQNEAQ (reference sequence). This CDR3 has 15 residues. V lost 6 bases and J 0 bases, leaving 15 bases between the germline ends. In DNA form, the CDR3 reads TGTGCCAGCAGTTCGTCGGGGGAAAGCTCCTACGAGCAGTACTTC. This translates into CASSSSGESSYEQYF.

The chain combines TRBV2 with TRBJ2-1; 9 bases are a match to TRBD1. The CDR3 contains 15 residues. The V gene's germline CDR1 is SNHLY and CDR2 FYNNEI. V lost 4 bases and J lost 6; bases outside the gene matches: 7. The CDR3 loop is CASSALWTGANEQFF. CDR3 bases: TGTGCCAGCAGTGCTTTGTGGACAGGGGCCAATGAGCAGTTCTTC. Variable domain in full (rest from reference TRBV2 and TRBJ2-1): EPEVTQTPSHQVTQMGQEVILRCVPISNHLYFYWYRQILGQKVEFLVSFYNNEISEKSEIFDDQFSVERPDGSNFTLKIRSTKLEDSAMYFCASSALWTGANEQFFGPGTRLTVL.

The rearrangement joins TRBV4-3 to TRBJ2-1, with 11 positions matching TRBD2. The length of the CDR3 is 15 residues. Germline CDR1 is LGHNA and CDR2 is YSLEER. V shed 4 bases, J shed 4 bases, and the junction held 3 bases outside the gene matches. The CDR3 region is CASSPTSGGYNEQFF. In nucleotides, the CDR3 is TGCGCCAGCAGCCCCACTAGCGGGGGTTACAATGAGCAGTTCTTC.